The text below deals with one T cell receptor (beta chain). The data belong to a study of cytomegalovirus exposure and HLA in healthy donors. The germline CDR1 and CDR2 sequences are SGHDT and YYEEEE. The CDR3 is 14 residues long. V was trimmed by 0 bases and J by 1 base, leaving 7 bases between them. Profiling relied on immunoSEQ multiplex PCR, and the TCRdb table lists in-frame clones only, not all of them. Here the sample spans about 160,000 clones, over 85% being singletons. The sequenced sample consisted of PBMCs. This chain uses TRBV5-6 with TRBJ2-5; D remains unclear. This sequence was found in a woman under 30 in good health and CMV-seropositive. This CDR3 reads CASSLVARQETQYF. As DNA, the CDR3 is TGTGCCAGCAGCTTGGTGGCACGCCAAGAGACCCAGTACTTC. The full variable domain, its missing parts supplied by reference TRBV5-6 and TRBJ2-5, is DAGVTQSPTHLIKTRGQQVTLRCSPKSGHDTVSWYQQALGQGPQFIFQYYEEEERQRGNFPDRFSGHQFPNYSSELNVNALLLGDSALYLCASSLVARQETQYFGPGTRLLVL.